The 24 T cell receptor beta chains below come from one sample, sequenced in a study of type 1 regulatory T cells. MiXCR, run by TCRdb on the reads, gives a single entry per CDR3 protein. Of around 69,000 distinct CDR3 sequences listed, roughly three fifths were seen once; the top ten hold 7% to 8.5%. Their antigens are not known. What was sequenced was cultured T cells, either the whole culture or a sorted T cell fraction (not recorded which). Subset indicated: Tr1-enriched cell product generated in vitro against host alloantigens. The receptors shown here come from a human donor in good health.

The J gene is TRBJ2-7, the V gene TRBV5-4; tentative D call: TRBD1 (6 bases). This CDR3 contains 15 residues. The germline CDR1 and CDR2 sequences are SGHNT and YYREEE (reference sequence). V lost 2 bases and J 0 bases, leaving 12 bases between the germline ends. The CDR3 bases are TGTGCCAGCAGCTTCCCAGGACAGAGCTCCTACGAGCAGTACTTC. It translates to CASSFPGQSSYEQYF.

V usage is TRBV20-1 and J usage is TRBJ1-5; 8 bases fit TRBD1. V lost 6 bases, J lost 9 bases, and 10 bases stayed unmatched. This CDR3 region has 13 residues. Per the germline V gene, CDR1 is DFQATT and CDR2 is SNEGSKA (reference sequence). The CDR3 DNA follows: TGCAGTGCGGAAGACAGGGGCCATGGGCCCCAGCATTTT. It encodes CSAEDRGHGPQHF.

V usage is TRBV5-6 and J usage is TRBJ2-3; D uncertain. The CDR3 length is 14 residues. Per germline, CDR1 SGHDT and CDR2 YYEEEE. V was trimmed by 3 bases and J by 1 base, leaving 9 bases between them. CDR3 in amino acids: CASSWPEGTDTQYF. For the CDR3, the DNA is TGTGCCAGCAGCTGGCCGGAAGGCACAGATACGCAGTATTTT.

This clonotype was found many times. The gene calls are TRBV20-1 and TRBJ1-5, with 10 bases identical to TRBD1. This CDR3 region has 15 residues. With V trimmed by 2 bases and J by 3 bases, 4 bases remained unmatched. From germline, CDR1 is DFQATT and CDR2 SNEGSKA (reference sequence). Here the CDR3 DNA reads TGCAGTGCTAGACCCGGGACAGGGGACAATCAGCCCCAGCATTTT. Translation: CSARPGTGDNQPQHF.

The CDR3 bases are TGTGCCACCAGCAGAGAGGGCGGGAGCCAAGAGACCCAGTACTTC. Its protein product is CATSREGGSQETQYF. The V call is TRBV15, the J call TRBJ2-5; TRBD2 matches 7 bases. This CDR3 spans 15 amino acids. J was trimmed by 1 base and V by 0 bases; bases with no gene match: 2. In germline, CDR1 is LNHNV, CDR2 YYDKDF (reference sequence).

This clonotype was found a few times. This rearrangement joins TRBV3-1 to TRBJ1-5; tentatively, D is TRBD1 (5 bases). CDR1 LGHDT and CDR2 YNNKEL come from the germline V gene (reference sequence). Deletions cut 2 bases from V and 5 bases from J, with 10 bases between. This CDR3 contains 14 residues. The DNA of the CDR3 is TGTGCCAGCAGCCAAAAGGGGTTATATCAGCCCCAGCATTTT. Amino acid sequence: CASSQKGLYQPQHF.

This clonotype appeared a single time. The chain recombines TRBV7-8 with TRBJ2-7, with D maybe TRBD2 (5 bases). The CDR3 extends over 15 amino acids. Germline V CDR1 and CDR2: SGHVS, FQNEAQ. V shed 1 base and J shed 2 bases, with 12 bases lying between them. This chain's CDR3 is CASSLVAGAPYEQYF. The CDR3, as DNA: TGTGCCAGCAGCTTAGTCGCGGGCGCCCCCTACGAGCAGTACTTC.

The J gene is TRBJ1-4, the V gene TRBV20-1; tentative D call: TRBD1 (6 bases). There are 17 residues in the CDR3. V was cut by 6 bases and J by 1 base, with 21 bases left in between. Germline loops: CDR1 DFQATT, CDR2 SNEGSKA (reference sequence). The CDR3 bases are TGCAGTGCAGCTCCTCCGGGGGGGCATAGAACTAATGAAAAACTGTTTTTT. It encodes CSAAPPGGHRTNEKLFF.

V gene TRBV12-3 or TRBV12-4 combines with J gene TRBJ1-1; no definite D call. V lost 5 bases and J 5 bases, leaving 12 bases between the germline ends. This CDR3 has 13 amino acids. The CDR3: CASSTRSATEAFF. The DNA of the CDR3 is TGTGCCAGCAGTACCAGGTCCGCTACTGAAGCTTTCTTT.

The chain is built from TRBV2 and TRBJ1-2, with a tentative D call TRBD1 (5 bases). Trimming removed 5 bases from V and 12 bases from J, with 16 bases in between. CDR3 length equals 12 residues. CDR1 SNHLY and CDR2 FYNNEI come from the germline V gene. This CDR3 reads CASSPAQEQDTF. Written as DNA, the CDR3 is TGTGCCAGCAGTCCCGCACAGGAGCAAGACACCTTC.

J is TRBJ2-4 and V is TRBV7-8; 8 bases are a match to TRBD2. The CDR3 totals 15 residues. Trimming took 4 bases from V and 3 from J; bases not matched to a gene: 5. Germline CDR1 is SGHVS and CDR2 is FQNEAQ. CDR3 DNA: TGTGCCAGCAGCTATAGCGGGACCAACAAAAACATTCAGTACTTC. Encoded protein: CASSYSGTNKNIQYF.

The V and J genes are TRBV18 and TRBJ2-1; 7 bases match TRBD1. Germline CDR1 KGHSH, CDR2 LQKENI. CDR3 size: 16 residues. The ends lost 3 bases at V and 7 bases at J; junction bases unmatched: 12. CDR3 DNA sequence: TGTGCCAGCTCACCCCCAGGGGGAGAACACACGAATGAGCAGTTCTTC. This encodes CASSPPGGEHTNEQFF.

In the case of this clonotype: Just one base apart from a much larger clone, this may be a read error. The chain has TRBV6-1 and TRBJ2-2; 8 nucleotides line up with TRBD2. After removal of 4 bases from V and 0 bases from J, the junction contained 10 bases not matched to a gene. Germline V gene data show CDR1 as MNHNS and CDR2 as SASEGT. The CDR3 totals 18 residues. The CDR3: CASSARGQAGANTGELFF. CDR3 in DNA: TGTGCCAGCAGTGCAAGGGGTCAAGCGGGGGCGAACACCGGGGAGCTGTTTTTT.

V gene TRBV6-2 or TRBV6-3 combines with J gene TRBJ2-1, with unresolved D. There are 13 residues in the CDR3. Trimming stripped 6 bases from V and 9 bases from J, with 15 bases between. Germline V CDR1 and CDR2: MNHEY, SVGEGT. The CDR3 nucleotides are TGTGCCAGCAGGACCCTCCTGATTTTTGAGCAGTTCTTC. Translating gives CASRTLLIFEQFF.

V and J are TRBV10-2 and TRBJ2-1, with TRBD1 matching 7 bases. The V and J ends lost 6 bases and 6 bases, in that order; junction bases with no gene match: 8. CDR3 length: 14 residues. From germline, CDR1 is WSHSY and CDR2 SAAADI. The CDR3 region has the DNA TGCGCCAGCAGACCTCGGGACAGTTCCAATGAGCAGTTCTTC. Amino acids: CASRPRDSSNEQFF.

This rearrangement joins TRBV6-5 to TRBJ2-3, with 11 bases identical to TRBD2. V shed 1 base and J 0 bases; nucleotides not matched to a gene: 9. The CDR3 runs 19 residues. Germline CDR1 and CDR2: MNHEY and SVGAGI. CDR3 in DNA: TGTGCCAGCAGTTACTTCGGGCTAGCGGGAGGACCTAGCACAGATACGCAGTATTTT. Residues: CASSYFGLAGGPSTDTQYF.

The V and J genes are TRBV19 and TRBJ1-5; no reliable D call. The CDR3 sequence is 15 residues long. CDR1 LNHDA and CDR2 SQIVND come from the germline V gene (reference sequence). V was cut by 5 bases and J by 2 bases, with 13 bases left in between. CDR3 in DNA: TGTGCCAGTAGTCTGCAAAATCACGGCAATCAGCCCCAGCATTTT. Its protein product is CASSLQNHGNQPQHF.

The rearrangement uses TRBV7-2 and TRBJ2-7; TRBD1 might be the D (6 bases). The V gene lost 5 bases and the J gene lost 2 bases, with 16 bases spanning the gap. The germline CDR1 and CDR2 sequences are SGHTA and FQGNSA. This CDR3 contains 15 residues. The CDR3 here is CASSPRQALTYEQYF. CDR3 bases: TGTGCCAGCAGCCCAAGACAGGCACTAACCTACGAGCAGTACTTC.

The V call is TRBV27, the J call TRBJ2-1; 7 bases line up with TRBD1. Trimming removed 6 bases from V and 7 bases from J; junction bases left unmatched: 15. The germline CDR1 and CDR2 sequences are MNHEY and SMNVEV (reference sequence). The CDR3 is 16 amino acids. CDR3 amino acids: CASRRSGTVFRNEQFF. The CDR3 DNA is TGTGCCAGCAGACGATCCGGGACAGTCTTTCGGAATGAGCAGTTCTTC.

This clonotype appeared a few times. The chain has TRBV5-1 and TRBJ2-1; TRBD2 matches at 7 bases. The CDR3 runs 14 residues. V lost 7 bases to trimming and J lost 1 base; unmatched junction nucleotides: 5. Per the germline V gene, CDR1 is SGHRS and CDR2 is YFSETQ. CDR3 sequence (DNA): TGCGCCAGCGGCCTAGCGGCATCCTACAATGAGCAGTTCTTC. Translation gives CASGLAASYNEQFF.

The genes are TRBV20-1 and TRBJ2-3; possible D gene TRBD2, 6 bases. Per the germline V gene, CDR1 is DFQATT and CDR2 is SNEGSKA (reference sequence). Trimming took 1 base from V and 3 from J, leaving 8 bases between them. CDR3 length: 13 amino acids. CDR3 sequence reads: CSARGGGTDTQYF. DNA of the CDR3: TGCAGTGCTAGAGGAGGAGGGACAGATACGCAGTATTTT.

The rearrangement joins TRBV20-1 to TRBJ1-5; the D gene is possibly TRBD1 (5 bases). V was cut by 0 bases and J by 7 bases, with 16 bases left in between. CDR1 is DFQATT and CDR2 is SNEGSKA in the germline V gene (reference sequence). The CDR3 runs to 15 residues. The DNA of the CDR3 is TGCAGTGCTAGAGATAGAGCGAGACAGCACCAGCCCCAGCATTTT. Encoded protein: CSARDRARQHQPQHF.

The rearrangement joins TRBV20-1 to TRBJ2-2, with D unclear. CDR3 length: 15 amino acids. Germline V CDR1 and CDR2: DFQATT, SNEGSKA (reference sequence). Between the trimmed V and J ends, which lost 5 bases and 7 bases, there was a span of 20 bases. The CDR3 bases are TGCAGTGCTCGTCAGGCCAGTCGAGGTGGCGGGGAGCTGTTTTTT. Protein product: CSARQASRGGGELFF.

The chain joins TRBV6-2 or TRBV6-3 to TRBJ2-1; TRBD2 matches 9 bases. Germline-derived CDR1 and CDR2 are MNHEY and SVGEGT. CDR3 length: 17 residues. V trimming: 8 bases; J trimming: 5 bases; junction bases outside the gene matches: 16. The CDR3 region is CASPPTFGTSIDNEQFF. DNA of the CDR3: TGTGCCAGCCCCCCCACATTTGGGACTAGCATCGACAATGAGCAGTTCTTC.